This entry lists 18 T cell receptor beta chains sequenced from one sample in a study of response to subunit inactivated influenza vaccine. TCRdb reprocessed the RT-PCR reads with MiXCR, giving one entry per CDR3 protein. The sample contains more than 600,000 distinct CDR3 sequences, around 18% of which appear only once. The sequenced sample was PBMCs from blood, obtained 4 to 6 days after vaccination. The receptors originated from a middle-aged man who received an inactivated influenza vaccine.

This rearrangement joins TRBV7-2 to TRBJ2-7; no clear D. This CDR3 region has 14 residues. Per germline, CDR1 SGHTA and CDR2 FQGNSA. V was trimmed by 1 base and J by 2 bases, leaving 9 bases between them. This chain's CDR3 is CASSLVYQAYEQYF. In DNA form, the CDR3 reads TGTGCCAGCAGCTTAGTTTACCAGGCCTACGAGCAGTACTTC.

The CDR3 DNA reads TGTGCCACCAGCAGGGACTCGACAGGGTGGATCGGTGAAGCTTTCTTT. Residues: CATSRDSTGWIGEAFF. The chain employs TRBV15 and TRBJ1-1; 7 bases align to TRBD1. The CDR3 is made up of 16 amino acids. With V trimmed by 3 bases and J by 7 bases, 14 bases remained unmatched. The germline V gene encodes CDR1 LNHNV and CDR2 YYDKDF (reference sequence). The full variable domain, completed using reference TRBV15 and TRBJ1-1, is DAMVIQNPRYQVTQFGKPVTLSCSQTLNHNVMYWYQQKSSQAPKLLFHYYDKDFNNEADTPDNFQSRRPNTSFCFLDIRSPGLGDTAMYLCATSRDSTGWIGEAFFGQGTRLTVV.

This sequence joins TRBV4-3 and TRBJ2-4; TRBD2 is a possible D gene (6 bases). The V end was cut by 3 bases, the J end by 0 bases, with 15 bases between. The germline V gene encodes CDR1 LGHNA and CDR2 YSLEER. The CDR3 is made up of 17 amino acids. CDR3 region: CASSQGWGEGAKNIQYF. CDR3 bases: TGCGCCAGCAGCCAGGGGTGGGGGGAAGGAGCCAAAAACATTCAGTACTTC.

This clonotype has only a few counts. The chain recombines TRBV9 with TRBJ2-1, with D uncertain. V shed 0 bases and J shed 3 bases, with 7 bases lying between them. Germline values: CDR1 SGDLS, CDR2 YYNGEE. This CDR3 is 14 amino acids long. The CDR3 nucleotides read TGTGCCAGCAGCGTAGCTAATAGCTACAATGAGCAGTTCTTC. Its protein product is CASSVANSYNEQFF.

The CDR3 nucleotides read TGTGCCAGTAGGGAAAGCCCTGCAACTAATGAAAAACTGTTTTTT. It encodes CASRESPATNEKLFF. The chain is built from TRBV19 and TRBJ1-4; D gene uncertain. This CDR3 is built from 15 residues. Germline assignment: CDR1 LNHDA and CDR2 SQIVND (reference sequence). Trimming shortened V by 6 bases and J by 0 bases, and 11 bases separated the two germline ends.

The V call is TRBV19, the J call TRBJ2-1, with D tentatively TRBD2 (6 bases). This CDR3 has 18 residues. Germline loops: CDR1 LNHDA, CDR2 SQIVND (reference sequence). Trimming shortened V by 2 bases and J by 4 bases, and 21 bases separated the two germline ends. In DNA form, the CDR3 reads TGTGCCAGTAGTATAAAGGCGGGACGCTTCTCCGATTACAATGAGCAGTTCTTC. Its translation: CASSIKAGRFSDYNEQFF.

The chain joins TRBV11-2 to TRBJ1-2, with D unresolved. Trimming stripped 2 bases from V and 8 bases from J, with 15 bases between. CDR3 length: 14 amino acids. The germline gives CDR1 SGHAT, CDR2 FQNNGV. The CDR3, as DNA: TGTGCCAGCAGCTTATCAAGGGCGTATATGGGCTACACCTTC. Its protein product is CASSLSRAYMGYTF.

The chain uses TRBV29-1 and TRBJ2-3; 7 positions match TRBD2. V was clipped by 4 bases and J by 2 bases; unmatched bases: 6. CDR1 SQVTM and CDR2 ANQGSEA come from the germline V gene. This CDR3 contains 14 residues. The CDR3 region has the DNA TGCAGCGTTGCCTCGGGACTATACACAGATACGCAGTATTTT. As protein: CSVASGLYTDTQYF.

This chain links TRBV5-1 with TRBJ1-5, with D possibly matching TRBD1 (6 bases). The CDR3 is made up of 15 amino acids. With 4 bases removed from V and 0 bases from J, the gap between germline ends came to 11 bases. Germline values: CDR1 SGHRS, CDR2 YFSETQ. The DNA of the CDR3 is TGCGCCAGCAGCCCTGGACAGTATAGCAATCAGCCCCAGCATTTT. Translated, it gives CASSPGQYSNQPQHF.

The chain couples TRBV7-8 to TRBJ2-7; TRBD2 agrees at 8 bases. Germline assignment: CDR1 SGHVS and CDR2 FQNEAQ. J lost 6 bases, V lost 5 bases, and 15 bases had no gene match. The CDR3 has 16 residues. CDR3 loop: CASSRPAAGGPFEQYF. The CDR3 coding sequence is TGTGCCAGCAGCCGACCGGCGGCGGGAGGTCCTTTCGAGCAGTACTTC.

The table lists this clonotype with a count of one. This sequence may be a read error, since a much larger clone differs from it by one base. The chain joins TRBV12-3 or TRBV12-4 to TRBJ2-3; 7 bases are a match to TRBD1. The CDR3 extends over 14 amino acids. The CDR3 nucleotides read TGTGCCAGCAGCAGACAGGGACCCACAGATACGCACTATTTT. This sequence encodes CASSRQGPTDTHYF.

V gene TRBV6-1 combines with J gene TRBJ1-2, with 7 bases identical to TRBD1. The CDR3 is 13 residues long. J gave up 8 bases and V 6 bases, and 9 bases lay outside the gene matches. Germline lookup yields CDR1 MNHNS and CDR2 SASEGT. The CDR3 DNA sequence: TGTGCCAGCAGCAGATCGACAGGGAGCGGCTACACCTTC. This translates into CASSRSTGSGYTF.

The CDR3 sequence is CASTLSSGTVVDEQFF. The CDR3 DNA reads TGTGCCAGCACCCTGTCTAGCGGGACAGTCGTGGATGAGCAGTTCTTC. The chain is built from TRBV7-8 and TRBJ2-1; 9 bases are shared with TRBD2. J lost 8 bases, V lost 7 bases, and 15 bases had no gene match. Germline values: CDR1 SGHVS, CDR2 FQNEAQ. This CDR3 region has 16 residues.

This clonotype was recorded a few times. This rearrangement joins TRBV27 to TRBJ2-7; TRBD1 matches 9 bases. CDR1 is MNHEY, CDR2 SMNVEV, per germline (reference sequence). Trimming removed 6 bases from V and 4 bases from J; junction bases left unmatched: 10. The CDR3 has 15 amino acids. The CDR3 DNA reads as TGTGCCAGCAGGCCCACAGGGGGCTTCAAGTACGAGCAGTACTTC. This sequence encodes CASRPTGGFKYEQYF.

The chain joins TRBV30 to TRBJ2-7, with unresolved D. Trimming cost V 2 bases and J 4 bases, with 18 bases left between them. Germline V gene data show CDR1 as GTSNPN and CDR2 as SVGIG (reference sequence). There are 15 residues in the CDR3. Written as DNA, the CDR3 is TGTGCCTGGAGTTCTGGGGTAGTGATACTTTACGAGCAGTACTTC. This gives the protein CAWSSGVVILYEQYF.

This clonotype was counted a few times. The chain is built from TRBV7-9 and TRBJ2-1; 16 nucleotides match TRBD2. In germline, CDR1 is SEHNR, CDR2 FQNEAQ (reference sequence). The CDR3 covers 16 residues. Trimming cost V 0 bases and J 13 bases; bases outside gene matches: 6. In DNA, the CDR3 is TGTGCCAGCAGCTTAGCATCCGGGACTAGCGGGGGGGGACAGTTCTTC. Translated, it gives CASSLASGTSGGGQFF.

The chain joins TRBV12-3 or TRBV12-4 to TRBJ2-7, with D perhaps TRBD2 (5 bases). Trimming took off 6 bases at V and 3 bases at J, with 12 bases between the two ends. This CDR3 region has 13 residues. CDR3 amino acids: CASRNSAGYEQYF. CDR3 DNA: TGTGCCAGCAGGAACTCCGCGGGCTACGAGCAGTACTTC.

This clonotype was observed a few times. CDR3: CASSQGPSSAGNEQFF. CDR3 bases: TGTGCCAGCAGCCAAGGACCCTCTAGCGCCGGGAATGAGCAGTTCTTC. This chain links TRBV4-2 with TRBJ2-1; weak D call: TRBD2 (6 bases). The germline V gene encodes CDR1 LGHNA and CDR2 YNFKEQ. This CDR3 has 16 amino acids. V lost 1 base, J lost 7 bases, and 17 bases lay in between.